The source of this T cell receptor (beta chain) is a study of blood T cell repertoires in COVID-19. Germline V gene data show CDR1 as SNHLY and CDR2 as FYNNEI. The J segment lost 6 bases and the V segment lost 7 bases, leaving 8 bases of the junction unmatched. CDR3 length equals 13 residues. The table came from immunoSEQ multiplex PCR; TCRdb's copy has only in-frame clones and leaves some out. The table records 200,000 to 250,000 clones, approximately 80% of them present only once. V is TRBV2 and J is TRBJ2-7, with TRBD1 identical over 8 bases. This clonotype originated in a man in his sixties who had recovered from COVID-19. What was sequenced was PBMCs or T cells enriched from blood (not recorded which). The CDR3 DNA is TGTGCCAGCACAAGACAGGGGATCTTCGAGCAGTACTTC. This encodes CASTRQGIFEQYF. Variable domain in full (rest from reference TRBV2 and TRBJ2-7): EPEVTQTPSHQVTQMGQEVILRCVPISNHLYFYWYRQILGQKVEFLVSFYNNEISEKSEIFDDQFSVERPDGSNFTLKIRSTKLEDSAMYFCASTRQGIFEQYFGPGTRLTVT.